The 32 T cell receptor beta chains below all came from one sample that was sequenced in a study of blood T cell repertoires in COVID-19. TCRdb's copy holds only in-frame clones and misses some; the assay was immunoSEQ multiplex PCR. The sample lists 130,000 or so clones, approximately 90% occurring once. The sequencing sample was made of peripheral blood. The receptor source for this set is a man between 65 and 85 years old with active COVID-19.

The chain is built from TRBV19 and TRBJ2-1, with 7 positions matching TRBD2. Unmatched junction bases numbered 2, after V lost 0 bases and J lost 6 bases. The CDR3 length is 14 residues. In germline, CDR1 is LNHDA, CDR2 SQIVND (reference sequence). CDR3 loop: CASSIEGGSNEQFF. The CDR3 DNA sequence: TGTGCCAGTAGTATAGAAGGCGGGAGCAATGAGCAGTTCTTC.

V and J are TRBV29-1 and TRBJ2-7, with D possibly TRBD2 on 6 matching bases. Trimming removed 3 bases at V and 0 bases at J, with 9 bases between. This CDR3 has 13 amino acids. From germline, CDR1 is SQVTM and CDR2 ANQGSEA. CDR3 loop: CSVEPSDSYEQYF. As DNA, the CDR3 is TGCAGCGTTGAGCCTAGCGACTCCTACGAGCAGTACTTC.

The rearrangement links TRBV24-1 to TRBJ2-1; possibly TRBD2 for D (5 bases). Germline CDR1 is KGHDR and CDR2 is SFDVKD. V was cut by 9 bases and J by 7 bases, with 15 bases left in between. The CDR3 length is 13 residues. The CDR3 spells CATSNGVYNEQFF. In DNA form, the CDR3 reads TGTGCCACCTCTAACGGGGTTTATAATGAGCAGTTCTTC.

The rearrangement links TRBV6-6 to TRBJ1-5, with D perhaps matching TRBD1 (5 bases). Germline values: CDR1 MNHNY, CDR2 SVGAGI (reference sequence). Trimming pared 8 bases from V and 3 bases from J, leaving 11 bases between. The CDR3 covers 13 residues. The CDR3 loop reads CASYEQVNQPQHF. CDR3 in DNA: TGTGCCAGCTACGAACAGGTCAATCAGCCCCAGCATTTT.

The genes are TRBV2 and TRBJ1-5; 7 nucleotides line up with TRBD1. The CDR3 extends over 14 amino acids. Germline V gene data show CDR1 as SNHLY and CDR2 as FYNNEI. V lost 4 bases, J lost 0 bases, and 0 bases stayed unmatched. The CDR3 DNA reads TGTGCCAGCAGTGGGGACAGTAGCAATCAGCCCCAGCATTTT. Amino acids: CASSGDSSNQPQHF.

V is TRBV28 and J is TRBJ2-1; D gene uncertain. Germline CDR1 and CDR2: MDHEN and SYDVKM. With 3 bases removed from V and 1 base from J, the gap between germline ends came to 7 bases. CDR3 length equals 14 residues. The CDR3 coding sequence is TGTGCCAGCAGTTTGAGGCCATCCTACAATGAGCAGTTCTTC. It specifies CASSLRPSYNEQFF.

This chain joins TRBV6-5 and TRBJ2-1; 7 nucleotides align to TRBD2. The CDR3 has 15 amino acids. Germline V CDR1 and CDR2: MNHEY, SVGAGI. V lost 5 bases, J lost 6 bases, and 10 bases stayed unmatched. The CDR3 coding sequence is TGTGCCAGCAGTCTAGACGGGGGGTACCCCAATGAGCAGTTCTTC. It codes for CASSLDGGYPNEQFF.

J is TRBJ2-3 and V is TRBV7-3, with D perhaps TRBD2 (5 bases). Per germline, CDR1 SGHTA and CDR2 FQGTGA. The CDR3 is 13 residues long. Trimming removed 4 bases at V and 6 bases at J, with 11 bases between. The CDR3 loop is CASSSGGSDTQYF. The CDR3 region has the DNA TGTGCCAGCAGCTCAGGCGGGTCTGATACGCAGTATTTT. Based on the CDR3 plus reference TRBV7-3 and TRBJ2-3, the full variable domain is GAGVSQTPSNKVTEKGKYVELRCDPISGHTALYWYRQSLGQGPEFLIYFQGTGAADDSGLPNDRFFAVRPEGSVSTLKIQRTERGDSAVYLCASSSGGSDTQYFGPGTRLTVL.

The chain combines TRBV19 with TRBJ2-7, with 12 bases that match TRBD1. The CDR3 is made up of 16 amino acids. Trimming removed 3 bases from V and 7 bases from J; junction bases left unmatched: 10. The germline V gene encodes CDR1 LNHDA and CDR2 SQIVND (reference sequence). The CDR3 DNA is TGTGCCAGTAGTATTCGTCCGGGACAGGGGGCCAGAGAGCAGTACTTC. It codes for CASSIRPGQGAREQYF.

V is TRBV5-1 and J is TRBJ2-3, with D perhaps matching TRBD1 (6 bases). CDR1 and CDR2 from the germline V gene are SGHRS and YFSETQ. There are 14 residues in the CDR3. Trimming cost V 3 bases and J 5 bases, with 13 bases left between them. The CDR3 bases are TGCGCCAGCAGCTCGATGGGGGCGCGAGATACGCAGTATTTT. Encoded protein: CASSSMGARDTQYF.

The chain joins TRBV19 to TRBJ2-3, with 8 positions matching TRBD2. After removal of 1 base from V and 0 bases from J, the junction contained 3 bases not matched to a gene. The germline V gene has CDR1 LNHDA and CDR2 SQIVND (reference sequence). The CDR3 spans 16 residues. The CDR3 here is CASSIGRGASTDTQYF. The CDR3 DNA reads TGTGCCAGTAGTATAGGGCGGGGGGCTAGCACAGATACGCAGTATTTT.

This clone appeared a single time. V gene TRBV7-2 combines with J gene TRBJ1-5; D is perhaps TRBD1 (5 bases). Trimming removed 7 bases from V and 7 bases from J, with 17 bases in between. The CDR3 length is 14 residues. Germline CDR1 and CDR2: SGHTA and FQGNSA. Written as DNA, the CDR3 is TGTGCCAGCACCTGGGGGGGTGGCCGGCAGCCCCAGCATTTT. Amino acids: CASTWGGGRQPQHF.

V is TRBV28 and J is TRBJ1-2, with a tentative D call TRBD1 (5 bases). The germline gives CDR1 MDHEN, CDR2 SYDVKM. V shed 6 bases and J shed 0 bases, with 14 bases lying between them. CDR3 length: 15 residues. As DNA, the CDR3 is TGTGCCAGCAGGGGGGGACGGGGAGCTAACTATGGCTACACCTTC. Translating it yields CASRGGRGANYGYTF.

The gene calls are TRBV2 and TRBJ1-4; D not resolved. CDR1 and CDR2 from the germline V gene are SNHLY and FYNNEI. This CDR3 has 14 residues. The V end lost 5 bases, the J end lost 1 base, and 8 bases lay between the germline ends. The CDR3 DNA reads as TGTGCCAGCAGTCCACACCTAACTAATGAAAAACTGTTTTTT. Protein: CASSPHLTNEKLFF.

The V gene is TRBV7-2, the J gene TRBJ2-2; the match to TRBD1 covers 7 bases. The CDR3 extends over 16 amino acids. The germline V gene has CDR1 SGHTA and CDR2 FQGNSA. The junction had 8 bases not matched to a gene; V was cut back by 5 bases and J by 2 bases. DNA for the CDR3: TGTGCCAGCAGCCTCCTTGGGACAGCCAACACCGGGGAGCTGTTTTTT. Encoded protein: CASSLLGTANTGELFF.

The chain carries TRBV4-1 and TRBJ1-3, with D tentatively TRBD1 (6 bases). The length of the CDR3 is 16 residues. The germline V gene encodes CDR1 MGHRA and CDR2 YSYEKL. The V gene lost 3 bases and the J gene lost 0 bases, with 12 bases spanning the gap. The CDR3 protein is CASSHPDRFSGNTIYF. In nucleotides, the CDR3 is TGCGCCAGCAGCCACCCCGACAGGTTCTCTGGAAACACCATATATTTT.

This chain links TRBV28 with TRBJ2-7; D not resolved. V was pared by 2 bases and J by 0 bases, with 11 bases between. This CDR3 has 15 residues. CDR1 MDHEN and CDR2 SYDVKM come from the germline V gene. CDR3 DNA sequence: TGTGCCAGCAGTTTAACACCCCCGTCCTCCTACGAGCAGTACTTC. Its protein product is CASSLTPPSSYEQYF.

This clone occurred a few times. V gene TRBV29-1 combines with J gene TRBJ2-3, with D perhaps matching TRBD2 (6 bases). The V and J ends lost 5 bases and 3 bases respectively, with 18 bases between them. Germline lookup yields CDR1 SQVTM and CDR2 ANQGSEA. The CDR3 totals 15 residues. The DNA of the CDR3 is TGCAGCGTTCGGTCTGGCGGGACGACAACAGATACGCAGTATTTT. It encodes CSVRSGGTTTDTQYF.

This sequence joins TRBV5-1 and TRBJ2-1; 8 bases align to TRBD2. This CDR3 comprises 14 residues. Germline-derived CDR1 and CDR2 are SGHRS and YFSETQ. V lost 4 bases, J lost 9 bases, and 9 bases stayed unmatched. CDR3 sequence reads: CASSPSGTRTEQFF. CDR3 nucleotides: TGCGCCAGCAGCCCATCCGGGACTAGAACTGAGCAGTTCTTC. Full variable domain (outside the CDR3, taken from reference TRBV5-1 and TRBJ2-1): KAGVTQTPRYLIKTRGQQVTLSCSPISGHRSVSWYQQTPGQGLQFLFEYFSETQRNKGNFPGRFSGRQFSNSRSEMNVSTLELGDSALYLCASSPSGTRTEQFFGPGTRLTVL.

J is TRBJ1-1 and V is TRBV27, with TRBD1 as a possible D gene (6 bases). This CDR3 comprises 14 residues. V was cut by 5 bases and J by 9 bases, with 19 bases left in between. Germline V gene lookup returns CDR1 MNHEY and CDR2 SMNVEV (reference sequence). CDR3 amino acids: CASSLGQGHTKAFF. The CDR3 DNA is TGTGCCAGCAGTCTCGGTCAGGGACACACAAAAGCTTTCTTT.

The chain couples TRBV11-2 to TRBJ2-7; TRBD1 matches at 10 bases. Trimming cost V 4 bases and J 6 bases; bases outside gene matches: 9. Germline CDR1 and CDR2: SGHAT and FQNNGV. The CDR3 is 15 amino acids. The DNA for the CDR3 is TGTGCCAGCAGCTCCTCCGGGACAGGGGACGTCGAGCAGTACTTC. Protein product: CASSSSGTGDVEQYF.

The chain links TRBV29-1 to TRBJ1-2; TRBD1 might be the D (5 bases). V shed 4 bases and J shed 6 bases, with 12 bases lying between them. The CDR3 is made up of 12 amino acids. The germline V gene encodes CDR1 SQVTM and CDR2 ANQGSEA. The CDR3 DNA reads as TGCAGCGTTGTGGGCAGGGCGGATGGCTACACCTTC. This sequence encodes CSVVGRADGYTF. The variable domain in full, with the rest retrieved from reference TRBV29-1 and TRBJ1-2, is SAVISQKPSRDICQRGTSLTIQCQVDSQVTMMFWYRQQPGQSLTLIATANQGSEATYESGFVIDKFPISRPNLTFSTLTVSNMSPEDSSIYLCSVVGRADGYTFGSGTRLTVV.

The V gene is TRBV25-1, the J gene TRBJ2-7, with D perhaps TRBD2 (7 bases). The CDR3 has 14 amino acids. Trimming removed 8 bases at V and 2 bases at J, with 16 bases between. Germline-derived CDR1 and CDR2 are MGHDK and SYGVNS. CDR3 DNA: TGTGCCAGCGCTTGGGGGGGGCCGACCTACGAGCAGTACTTC. Amino acids: CASAWGGPTYEQYF.

The CDR3 DNA follows: TGCGCCAGCAGCTTGGAGATATCGGGGCTAGCGGGGTCGGGAGATACGCAGTATTTT. This encodes CASSLEISGLAGSGDTQYF. The genes are TRBV5-1 and TRBJ2-3; TRBD2 matches at 9 bases. Germline loops: CDR1 SGHRS, CDR2 YFSETQ. This CDR3 spans 19 amino acids. J lost 5 bases, V lost 0 bases, and 16 bases had no gene match.

The J gene is TRBJ1-1, the V gene TRBV6-6; no definite D call. This CDR3 has 15 amino acids. V lost 0 bases and J 1 base, leaving 9 bases between the germline ends. Germline V gives CDR1 MNHNY, CDR2 SVGAGI (reference sequence). CDR3 loop: CASSYSLVQNTEAFF. The CDR3 nucleotides are TGTGCCAGCAGTTACTCCCTAGTTCAGAACACTGAAGCTTTCTTT.

Details on this clone: Other nucleotide sequences in the sample specify the same CDR3. The J gene is TRBJ1-2, the V gene TRBV5-1; the D is unclear. Trimming removed 0 bases at V and 3 bases at J, with 6 bases between. This CDR3 has 13 residues. Germline V gene data show CDR1 as SGHRS and CDR2 as YFSETQ. In DNA form, the CDR3 reads TGCGCCAGCAGCTTGGGCGGAGACTATGGCTACACCTTC. This sequence encodes CASSLGGDYGYTF.

CDR3 coding DNA: TGTGCCAGCAGTGGTAGGGACAGGGTAACTAATGAAAAACTGTTTTTT. Its protein product is CASSGRDRVTNEKLFF. The genes are TRBV2 and TRBJ1-4, with TRBD1 matching 9 bases. J gave up 1 base and V 4 bases, and 4 bases lay outside the gene matches. The length of the CDR3 is 16 residues. CDR1 and CDR2 from the germline V gene are SNHLY and FYNNEI. Full variable domain (rest looked up from reference TRBV2 and TRBJ1-4): EPEVTQTPSHQVTQMGQEVILRCVPISNHLYFYWYRQILGQKVEFLVSFYNNEISEKSEIFDDQFSVERPDGSNFTLKIRSTKLEDSAMYFCASSGRDRVTNEKLFFGSGTQLSVL.

The chain joins TRBV6-5 to TRBJ1-6, with no clear D. This CDR3 region has 15 residues. Germline V gene lookup returns CDR1 MNHEY and CDR2 SVGAGI. Trimming left V 6 bases short and J 9 bases short, with 18 bases between. CDR3 region: CASSYGSQAGSPLHF. The CDR3 DNA reads as TGTGCCAGCAGCTATGGATCGCAGGCAGGTTCACCCCTCCACTTT.

The chain links TRBV5-1 to TRBJ2-7; possibly TRBD2 for D (6 bases). The CDR3 is made up of 15 amino acids. Germline V gives CDR1 SGHRS, CDR2 YFSETQ. The V end was cut by 0 bases, the J end by 1 base, with 11 bases between. CDR3 sequence (DNA): TGCGCCAGCAGCTTGGCGACGGGGGTTTCCTACGAGCAGTACTTC. It yields the protein CASSLATGVSYEQYF. Combining the CDR3 with reference TRBV5-1 and TRBJ2-7 gives the whole variable domain KAGVTQTPRYLIKTRGQQVTLSCSPISGHRSVSWYQQTPGQGLQFLFEYFSETQRNKGNFPGRFSGRQFSNSRSEMNVSTLELGDSALYLCASSLATGVSYEQYFGPGTRLTVT.

The gene calls are TRBV10-3 and TRBJ1-2; D remains ambiguous. The V gene's germline CDR1 is ENHRY and CDR2 SYGVKD. The CDR3 has 12 amino acids. The V gene lost 0 bases and the J gene lost 8 bases, with 7 bases spanning the gap. The CDR3: CAISESIGGYTF. Written as DNA, the CDR3 is TGTGCCATCAGTGAGTCGATCGGGGGCTACACCTTC.

V and J are TRBV2 and TRBJ1-5; 10 bases match TRBD1. This CDR3 has 14 residues. V lost 10 bases and J lost 6; bases outside the gene matches: 9. In germline, CDR1 is SNHLY, CDR2 FYNNEI. CDR3 nucleotide sequence: TGTGCCACAAGGGACAGGGGCGGACTTCAGCCCCAGCATTTT. Its protein product is CATRDRGGLQPQHF.

The V gene is TRBV4-1, the J gene TRBJ1-5; TRBD1 matches 9 bases. The ends lost 4 bases at V and 3 bases at J; junction bases unmatched: 10. From germline, CDR1 is MGHRA and CDR2 YSYEKL. This CDR3 comprises 17 residues. CDR3 residues: CASSPTERTGDNQPQHF. CDR3 DNA sequence: TGCGCCAGCAGCCCCACAGAGCGGACAGGGGACAATCAGCCCCAGCATTTT.